This T cell receptor beta chain came from a study of early T cells in non-severe SARS-CoV-2 infection. Via MiXCR, TCRdb re-called the 5' RACE reads, giving one row per CDR3 protein. The table includes 53,000 or so distinct CDR3 sequences, approximately 9.4% detected once. This clonotype was observed many times. This CDR3 region has 13 residues. From germline, CDR1 is DFQATT and CDR2 SNEGSKA (reference sequence). With 3 bases removed from V and 1 base from J, the gap between germline ends came to 9 bases. The J gene is TRBJ1-1, the V gene TRBV20-1, with D perhaps TRBD1 (6 bases). Source material: whole blood. The TCR sequence derives from an adult who was a healthcare worker with PCR-confirmed SARS-CoV-2 infection or an uninfected control (not recorded which). The CDR3 here is CSARQGQNTEAFF. The CDR3 region has the DNA TGCAGTGCTAGGCAGGGGCAGAACACTGAAGCTTTCTTT.